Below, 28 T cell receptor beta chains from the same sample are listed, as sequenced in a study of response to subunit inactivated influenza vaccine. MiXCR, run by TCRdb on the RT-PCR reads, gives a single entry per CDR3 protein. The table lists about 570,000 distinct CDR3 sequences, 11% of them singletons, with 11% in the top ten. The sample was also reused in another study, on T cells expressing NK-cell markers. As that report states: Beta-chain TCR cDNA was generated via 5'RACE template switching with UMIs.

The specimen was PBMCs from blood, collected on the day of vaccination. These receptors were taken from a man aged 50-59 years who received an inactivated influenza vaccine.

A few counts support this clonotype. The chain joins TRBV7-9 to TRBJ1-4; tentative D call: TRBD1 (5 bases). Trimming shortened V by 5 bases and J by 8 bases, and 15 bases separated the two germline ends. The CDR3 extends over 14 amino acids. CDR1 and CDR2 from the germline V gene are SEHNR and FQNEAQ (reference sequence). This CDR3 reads CASSRGGGGEKLFF. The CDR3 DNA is TGTGCCAGCAGCCGAGGCGGGGGAGGGGAAAAACTGTTTTTT.

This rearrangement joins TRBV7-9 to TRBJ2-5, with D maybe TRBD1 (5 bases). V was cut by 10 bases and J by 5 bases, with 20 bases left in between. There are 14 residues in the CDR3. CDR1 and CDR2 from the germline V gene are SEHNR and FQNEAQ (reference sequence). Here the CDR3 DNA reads TGTGCCATCACCTGGCCCCAACCAGGGGAGACCCAGTACTTC. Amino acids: CAITWPQPGETQYF.

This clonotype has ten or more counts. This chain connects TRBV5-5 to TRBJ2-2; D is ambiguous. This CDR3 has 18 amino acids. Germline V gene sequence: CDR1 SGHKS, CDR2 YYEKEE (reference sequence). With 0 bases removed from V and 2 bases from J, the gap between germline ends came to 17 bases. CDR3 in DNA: TGTGCCAGCAGCTTGGAAGGCGGCCAGGCCCTTAACACCGGGGAGCTGTTTTTT. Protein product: CASSLEGGQALNTGELFF.

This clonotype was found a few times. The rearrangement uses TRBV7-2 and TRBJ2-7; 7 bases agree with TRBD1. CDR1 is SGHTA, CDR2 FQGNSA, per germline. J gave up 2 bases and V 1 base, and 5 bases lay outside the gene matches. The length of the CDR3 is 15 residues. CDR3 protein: CASSLDDQGAYEQYF. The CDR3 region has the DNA TGTGCCAGCAGCTTAGATGACCAGGGGGCCTACGAGCAGTACTTC. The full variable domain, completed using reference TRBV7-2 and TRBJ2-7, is GAGVSQSPSNKVTEKGKDVELRCDPISGHTALYWYRQSLGQGLEFLIYFQGNSAPDKSGLPSDRFSAERTGGSVSTLTIQRTQQEDSAVYLCASSLDDQGAYEQYFGPGTRLTVT.

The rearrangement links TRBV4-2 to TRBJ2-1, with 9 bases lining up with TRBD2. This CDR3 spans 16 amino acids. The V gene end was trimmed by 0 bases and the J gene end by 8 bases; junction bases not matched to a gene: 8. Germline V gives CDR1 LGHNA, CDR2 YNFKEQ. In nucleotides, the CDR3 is TGTGCCAGCAGCCAAGATCAAGGTAGCGGGGGATATGAGCAGTTCTTC. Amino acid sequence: CASSQDQGSGGYEQFF.

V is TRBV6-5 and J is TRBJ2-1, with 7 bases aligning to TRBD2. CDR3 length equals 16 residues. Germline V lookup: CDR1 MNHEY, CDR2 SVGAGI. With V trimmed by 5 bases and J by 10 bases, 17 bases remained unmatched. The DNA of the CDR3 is TGTGCCAGCAGTATTCGATTTCTGACTAGCTTTGGGGAGCAGTTCTTC. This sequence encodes CASSIRFLTSFGEQFF.

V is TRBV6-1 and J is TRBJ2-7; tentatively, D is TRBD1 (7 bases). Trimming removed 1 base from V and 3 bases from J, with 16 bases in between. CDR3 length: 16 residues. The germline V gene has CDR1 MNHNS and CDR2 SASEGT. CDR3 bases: TGTGCCAGCAGTGAAGTGGCGGCAGGGGGGATCTACGAGCAGTACTTC. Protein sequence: CASSEVAAGGIYEQYF.

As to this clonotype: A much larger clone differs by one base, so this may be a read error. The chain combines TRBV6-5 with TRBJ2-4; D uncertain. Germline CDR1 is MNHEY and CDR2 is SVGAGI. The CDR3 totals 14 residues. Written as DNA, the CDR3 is TGTGCCAGCAGTTACTCGTTAGCCAATAACATTCAGTACTTC. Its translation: CASSYSLANNIQYF.

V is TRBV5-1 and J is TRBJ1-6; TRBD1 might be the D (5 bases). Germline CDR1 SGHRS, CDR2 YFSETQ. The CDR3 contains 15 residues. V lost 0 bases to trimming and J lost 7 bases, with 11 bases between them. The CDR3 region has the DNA TGCGCCAGCAGCTTGGAGGCAGGGCAGAATTCACCCCTCCACTTT. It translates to CASSLEAGQNSPLHF.

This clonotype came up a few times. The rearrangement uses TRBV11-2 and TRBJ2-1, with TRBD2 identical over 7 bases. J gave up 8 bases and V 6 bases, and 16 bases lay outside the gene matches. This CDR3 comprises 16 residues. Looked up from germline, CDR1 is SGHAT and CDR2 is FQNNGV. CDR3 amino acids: CASRKLGGIFIHEQFF. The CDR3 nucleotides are TGTGCCAGCAGGAAACTGGGAGGGATTTTTATTCATGAGCAGTTCTTC. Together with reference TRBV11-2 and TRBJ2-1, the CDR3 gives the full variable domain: EAGVAQSPRYKIIEKRQSVAFWCNPISGHATLYWYQQILGQGPKLLIQFQNNGVVDDSQLPKDRFSAERLKGVDSTLKIQPAKLEDSAVYLCASRKLGGIFIHEQFFGPGTRLTVL.

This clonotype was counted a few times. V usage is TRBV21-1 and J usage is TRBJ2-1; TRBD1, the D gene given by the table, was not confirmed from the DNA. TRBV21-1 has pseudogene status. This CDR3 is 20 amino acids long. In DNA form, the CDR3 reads TGTGCCAGCAGCCGCAAATCCGAGGCGAAGAGGACAGGGGGCTACAATGAGCAGTTCTTC. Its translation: CASSRKSEAKRTGGYNEQFF.

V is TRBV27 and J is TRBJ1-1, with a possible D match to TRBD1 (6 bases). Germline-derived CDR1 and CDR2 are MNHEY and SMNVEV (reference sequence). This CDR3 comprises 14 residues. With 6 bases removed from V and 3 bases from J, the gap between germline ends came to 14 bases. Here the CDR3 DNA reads TGTGCCAGCAGCGGTGGGGGGCCTTACACTGAAGCTTTCTTT. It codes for CASSGGGPYTEAFF.

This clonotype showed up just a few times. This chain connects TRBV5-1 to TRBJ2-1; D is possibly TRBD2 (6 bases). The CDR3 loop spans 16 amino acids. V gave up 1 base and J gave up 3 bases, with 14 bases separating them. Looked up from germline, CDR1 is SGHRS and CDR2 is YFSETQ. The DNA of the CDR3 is TGCGCCAGCAGCTTGACCCGGGACTCGAACTACAATGAGCAGTTCTTC. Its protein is CASSLTRDSNYNEQFF.

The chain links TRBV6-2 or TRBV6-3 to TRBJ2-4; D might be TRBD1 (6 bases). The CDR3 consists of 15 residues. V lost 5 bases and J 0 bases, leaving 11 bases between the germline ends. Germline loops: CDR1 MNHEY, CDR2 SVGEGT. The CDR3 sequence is CASSRQALAKNIQYF. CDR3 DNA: TGTGCCAGCAGTCGACAGGCCCTAGCCAAAAACATTCAGTACTTC.

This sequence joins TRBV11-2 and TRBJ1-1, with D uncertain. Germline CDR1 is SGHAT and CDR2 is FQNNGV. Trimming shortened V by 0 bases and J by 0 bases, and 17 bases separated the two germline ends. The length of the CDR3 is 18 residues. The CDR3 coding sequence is TGTGCCAGCAGCTTAGATTATCGGATAGGCAAACTGAACACTGAAGCTTTCTTT. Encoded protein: CASSLDYRIGKLNTEAFF.

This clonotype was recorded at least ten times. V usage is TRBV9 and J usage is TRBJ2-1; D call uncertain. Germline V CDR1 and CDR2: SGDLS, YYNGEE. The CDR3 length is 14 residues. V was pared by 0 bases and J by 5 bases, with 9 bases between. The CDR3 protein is CASSVVLQNNEQFF. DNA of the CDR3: TGTGCCAGCAGCGTAGTCCTTCAGAACAATGAGCAGTTCTTC.

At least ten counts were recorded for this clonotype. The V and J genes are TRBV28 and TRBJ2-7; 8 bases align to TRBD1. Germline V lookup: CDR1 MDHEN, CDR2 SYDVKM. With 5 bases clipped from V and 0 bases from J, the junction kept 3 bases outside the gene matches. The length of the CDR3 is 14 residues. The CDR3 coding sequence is TGTGCCAGCAGTCTGGACAGGGACTCCTACGAGCAGTACTTC. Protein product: CASSLDRDSYEQYF.

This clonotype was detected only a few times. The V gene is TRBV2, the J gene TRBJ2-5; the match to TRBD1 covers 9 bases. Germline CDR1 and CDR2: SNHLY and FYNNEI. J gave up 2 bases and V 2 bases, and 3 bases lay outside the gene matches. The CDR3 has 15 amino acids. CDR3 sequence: CASSELTGGQETQYF. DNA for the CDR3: TGTGCCAGCAGTGAACTGACAGGGGGACAAGAGACCCAGTACTTC.

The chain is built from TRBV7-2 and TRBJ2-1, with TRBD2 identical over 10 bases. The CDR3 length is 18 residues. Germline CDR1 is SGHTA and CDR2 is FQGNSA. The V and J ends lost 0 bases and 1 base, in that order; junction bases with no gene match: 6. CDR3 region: CASSLAGLAVLSYNEQFF. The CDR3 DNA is TGTGCCAGCAGCTTAGCAGGACTAGCGGTACTATCCTACAATGAGCAGTTCTTC.

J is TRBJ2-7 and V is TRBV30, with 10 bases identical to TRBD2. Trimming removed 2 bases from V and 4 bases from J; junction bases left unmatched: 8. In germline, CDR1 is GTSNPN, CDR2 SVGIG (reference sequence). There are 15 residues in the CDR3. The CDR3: CAWSTGLASSYEQYF. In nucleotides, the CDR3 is TGTGCCTGGAGTACGGGACTAGCGTCATCTTACGAGCAGTACTTC.

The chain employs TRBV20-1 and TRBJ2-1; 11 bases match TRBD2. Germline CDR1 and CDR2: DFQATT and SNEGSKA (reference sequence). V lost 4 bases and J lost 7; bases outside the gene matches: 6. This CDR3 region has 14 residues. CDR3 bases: TGCAGTGCTACACTAGCGGGGGTATTTAATGAGCAGTTCTTC. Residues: CSATLAGVFNEQFF.

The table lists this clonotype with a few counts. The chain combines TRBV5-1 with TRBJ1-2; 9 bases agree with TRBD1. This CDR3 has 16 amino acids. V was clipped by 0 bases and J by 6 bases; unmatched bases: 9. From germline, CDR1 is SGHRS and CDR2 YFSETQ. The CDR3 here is CASSLGPGQGLDGYTF. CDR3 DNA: TGCGCCAGCAGCTTGGGCCCGGGACAGGGTTTGGATGGCTACACCTTC.

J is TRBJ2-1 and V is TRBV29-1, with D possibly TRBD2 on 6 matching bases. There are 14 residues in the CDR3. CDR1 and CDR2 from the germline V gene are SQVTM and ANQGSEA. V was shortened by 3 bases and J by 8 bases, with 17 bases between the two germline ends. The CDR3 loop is CSVDDGREGYEQFF. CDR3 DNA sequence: TGCAGCGTTGATGATGGGCGGGAAGGGTATGAGCAGTTCTTC.

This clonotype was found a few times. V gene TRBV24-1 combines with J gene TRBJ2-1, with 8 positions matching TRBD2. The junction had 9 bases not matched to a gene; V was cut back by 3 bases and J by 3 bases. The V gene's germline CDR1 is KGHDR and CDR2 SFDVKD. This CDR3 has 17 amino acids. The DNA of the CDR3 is TGTGCCACCAGTGATACTCTGGCGGGGGGAATCTACAATGAGCAGTTCTTC. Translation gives CATSDTLAGGIYNEQFF.

The CDR3 region has the DNA TGTGCCAGCAGTTTCCCAGGGGTTTTGATAGGCGGCTACACCTTC. This sequence encodes CASSFPGVLIGGYTF. V and J are TRBV6-5 and TRBJ1-2; the D gene is possibly TRBD1 (6 bases). Germline loops: CDR1 MNHEY, CDR2 SVGAGI. The CDR3 has 15 residues. V lost 4 bases and J lost 8, with 20 bases in between.

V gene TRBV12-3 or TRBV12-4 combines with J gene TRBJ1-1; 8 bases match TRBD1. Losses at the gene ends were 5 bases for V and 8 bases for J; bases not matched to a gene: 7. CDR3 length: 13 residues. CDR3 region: CASSVGQATEAFF. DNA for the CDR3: TGTGCCAGCAGTGTGGGACAGGCTACGGAAGCTTTCTTT.

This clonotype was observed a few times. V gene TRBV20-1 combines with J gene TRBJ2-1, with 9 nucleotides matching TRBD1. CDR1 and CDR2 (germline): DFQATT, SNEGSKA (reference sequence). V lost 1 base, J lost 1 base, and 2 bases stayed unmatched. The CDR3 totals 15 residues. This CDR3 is CSARGTGVSYNEQFF. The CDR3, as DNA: TGCAGTGCTAGAGGGACAGGGGTTTCCTACAATGAGCAGTTCTTC.

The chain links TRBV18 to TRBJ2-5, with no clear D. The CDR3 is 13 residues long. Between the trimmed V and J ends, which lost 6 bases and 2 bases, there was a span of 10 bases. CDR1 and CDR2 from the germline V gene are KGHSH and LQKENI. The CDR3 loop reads CASSPVPQETQYF. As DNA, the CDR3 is TGTGCCAGCTCTCCCGTTCCTCAAGAGACCCAGTACTTC.